This section outlines one TCR beta chain sequence together with its context. This sample was taken from a study of T cell changes during pregnancy in multiple sclerosis. Libraries were prepared by immunoSEQ multiplex PCR; TCRdb keeps only in-frame clonotypes and omits some of them. The data show more than 85,000 clones, with just under 95% seen just once and about 1.3% held by the top ten. This CDR3 is built from 15 residues. Per germline, CDR1 MNHNS and CDR2 SASEGT. V shed 1 base and J shed 8 bases, with 14 bases lying between them. The chain recombines TRBV6-1 with TRBJ1-4; tentatively, D is TRBD1 (6 bases). The TCR comes from a female donor in good health, enrolled as a control in a pregnancy study. The material was peripheral blood, obtained in the third trimester of pregnancy. CDR3 sequence reads: CASSEVWGHREKLFF. CDR3 DNA sequence: TGTGCCAGCAGTGAAGTTTGGGGACACAGGGAAAAACTGTTTTTT.